A single sample is the source of the 24 T cell receptor beta chains below, sequenced in a study of Graves' ophthalmopathy and Graves' hyperthyroidism. Scientists amplified the TCR beta CDR3 regions from RNA transcripts. The first-round RT-PCR employed HTBI primers together with the Qiagen OneStep RT-PCR kit. A multiplex PCR was then performed as the second round. From the multiplex PCR reads, TCRdb called clonotypes with MiXCR, one entry per CDR3 protein. The repertoire holds roughly 1.1 million distinct CDR3 sequences, with about two fifths as singletons. The sequenced material came from peripheral blood or thyroid tissue (not recorded which). These receptors were taken from an adult man with Graves' hyperthyroidism.

This clonotype was recorded a few times. The chain employs TRBV12-5 and TRBJ1-2; D is ambiguous. From germline, CDR1 is LGHNT and CDR2 FRNRAP. The CDR3 consists of 15 residues. V was pared by 2 bases and J by 5 bases, with 15 bases between. CDR3 residues: CASGLQSGIMYGYTF. The CDR3 DNA follows: TGTGCTAGTGGTTTGCAGTCTGGGATAATGTATGGCTACACCTTC.

Note on this clonotype: This may stem from a read error, because a much larger clone lies one nucleotide away. The chain employs TRBV7-2 and TRBJ2-7; 10 positions agree with TRBD2. V lost 5 bases and J lost 3; bases outside the gene matches: 10. Germline V gene data show CDR1 as SGHTA and CDR2 as FQGNSA. The CDR3 is 16 residues long. CDR3 sequence (DNA): TGTGCCAGCAGCCCCGGTTTGGGACTAGCGAGCTACGAGCAGTACTTC. It is translated as CASSPGLGLASYEQYF. The full variable domain, in which reference TRBV7-2 and TRBJ2-7 provide the parts outside the CDR3, is GAGVSQSPSNKVTEKGKDVELRCDPISGHTALYWYRQSLGQGLEFLIYFQGNSAPDKSGLPSDRFSAERTGGSVSTLTIQRTQQEDSAVYLCASSPGLGLASYEQYFGPGTRLTVT.

The chain has TRBV10-2 and TRBJ2-7, with D perhaps given as TRBD1 or TRBD2 (5 bases each). Germline CDR1 WSHSY, CDR2 SAAADI. Trimming pared 8 bases from V and 1 base from J, leaving 18 bases between. The length of the CDR3 is 15 residues. The CDR3 sequence: CASVNRDLVSYEQYF. The CDR3 coding sequence is TGCGCCAGCGTAAACCGGGACCTAGTGTCCTACGAGCAGTACTTC.

As for this clonotype: A much larger clone sits a single nucleotide away, making a read error possible. This chain joins TRBV15 and TRBJ2-7; 9 nucleotides agree with TRBD1. Germline assignment: CDR1 LNHNV and CDR2 YYDKDF (reference sequence). V lost 6 bases, J lost 5 bases, and 8 bases stayed unmatched. This CDR3 is built from 14 residues. Here the CDR3 reads CATRIQGARDEQYF. CDR3 nucleotides: TGTGCCACCAGGATACAGGGGGCGCGTGACGAGCAGTACTTC. The whole variable domain, remainder taken from reference TRBV15 and TRBJ2-7, is DAMVIQNPRYQVTQFGKPVTLSCSQTLNHNVMYWYQQKSSQAPKLLFHYYDKDFNNEADTPDNFQSRRPNTSFCFLDIRSPGLGDTAMYLCATRIQGARDEQYFGPGTRLTVT.

The V and J genes are TRBV7-2 and TRBJ1-1, with 7 bases aligning to TRBD1. The J segment lost 1 base and the V segment lost 7 bases, leaving 15 bases of the junction unmatched. CDR3 size: 17 residues. Germline V lookup: CDR1 SGHTA, CDR2 FQGNSA. Here the CDR3 DNA reads TGTGCCAGCAACTGGGAGGGACAGTCATGGCGGAACACTGAAGCTTTCTTT. Protein: CASNWEGQSWRNTEAFF.

The chain employs TRBV7-9 and TRBJ2-2; 13 nucleotides agree with TRBD2. V gave up 6 bases and J gave up 7 bases; unmatched junction bases: 8. CDR1 is SEHNR and CDR2 is FQNEAQ in the germline V gene (reference sequence). This CDR3 is 16 amino acids long. In DNA form, the CDR3 reads TGTGCCAGCAGTTTATCAGGACTAGCGGGAGTCGGGGAGCTGTTTTTT. Translating it yields CASSLSGLAGVGELFF. Supplemented by reference TRBV7-9 and TRBJ2-2, the full variable domain reads DTGVSQNPRHKITKRGQNVTFRCDPISEHNRLYWYRQTLGQGPEFLTYFQNEAQLEKSRLLSDRFSAERPKGSFSTLEIQRTEQGDSAMYLCASSLSGLAGVGELFFGEGSRLTVL.

The sample holds one count of this clonotype. The chain uses TRBV10-3 and TRBJ2-5; D is ambiguous. This CDR3 contains 13 residues. V lost 2 bases and J 5 bases, leaving 9 bases between the germline ends. CDR1 is ENHRY and CDR2 is SYGVKD in the germline V gene. This CDR3 is CAISEVPVETQYF. The CDR3 DNA sequence: TGTGCCATCAGTGAGGTCCCCGTGGAGACCCAGTACTTC.

This chain connects TRBV24-1 to TRBJ1-2; 9 bases are a match to TRBD1. Trimming took 10 bases from V and 8 from J; bases not matched to a gene: 10. The CDR3 is made up of 13 amino acids. The germline V gene encodes CDR1 KGHDR and CDR2 SFDVKD. The CDR3 sequence: CATTGGALWGYTF. CDR3 DNA: TGTGCCACTACAGGGGGCGCGTTATGGGGCTACACCTTC.

This clonotype was observed at least ten times. The V gene is TRBV12-3 or TRBV12-4, the J gene TRBJ1-4; 9 bases align to TRBD1. V shed 4 bases and J 3 bases; nucleotides not matched to a gene: 0. This CDR3 has 14 amino acids. DNA for the CDR3: TGTGCCAGCAGTTGGACAGGGGCTAATGAAAAACTGTTTTTT. It codes for CASSWTGANEKLFF.

This clonotype was seen ten or more times. This chain connects TRBV12-3 or TRBV12-4 to TRBJ1-4; TRBD1 is a possible D gene (5 bases). The CDR3 covers 15 residues. V lost 6 bases and J lost 0, with 11 bases in between. This CDR3 reads CASRGPGATNEKLFF. The CDR3 coding sequence is TGTGCCAGCAGGGGACCGGGTGCAACTAATGAAAAACTGTTTTTT.

This clonotype was counted between two and nine times. J is TRBJ1-2 and V is TRBV2; a possible D gene is TRBD1 (6 bases). Germline V lookup: CDR1 SNHLY, CDR2 FYNNEI. This CDR3 spans 12 amino acids. Trimming took off 6 bases at V and 7 bases at J, with 12 bases between the two ends. CDR3 nucleotide sequence: TGTGCCAGCAGGGGGGGCCTGCCTGGCTACACCTTC. Protein: CASRGGLPGYTF. Combining the CDR3 with reference TRBV2 and TRBJ1-2 gives the whole variable domain EPEVTQTPSHQVTQMGQEVILRCVPISNHLYFYWYRQILGQKVEFLVSFYNNEISEKSEIFDDQFSVERPDGSNFTLKIRSTKLEDSAMYFCASRGGLPGYTFGSGTRLTVV.

Turning to this clonotype: A read error may be the cause here, since a much bigger clone is one base away. This chain connects TRBV11-2 to TRBJ1-1; D not certain. The CDR3 consists of 14 residues. Trimming cost V 1 base and J 1 base, with 7 bases left between them. Germline V gene lookup returns CDR1 SGHAT and CDR2 FQNNGV. CDR3 residues: CASSLVQWNTEAFF. The CDR3 coding sequence is TGTGCCAGCAGCTTAGTACAGTGGAACACTGAAGCTTTCTTT.

The V gene is TRBV19, the J gene TRBJ1-1; D may be TRBD1 (6 bases). With 4 bases removed from V and 4 bases from J, the gap between germline ends came to 16 bases. This CDR3 spans 15 amino acids. Germline loops: CDR1 LNHDA, CDR2 SQIVND (reference sequence). Written as DNA, the CDR3 is TGTGCCAGTAGTACCGTGGACAGAACGAGCACTGAAGCTTTCTTT. It is translated as CASSTVDRTSTEAFF.

There are many counts of this clonotype. This chain uses TRBV5-6 with TRBJ1-6, with D unresolved. Trimming shortened V by 4 bases and J by 7 bases, and 15 bases separated the two germline ends. Germline values: CDR1 SGHDT, CDR2 YYEEEE. CDR3 length: 15 residues. In DNA form, the CDR3 reads TGTGCCAGCAGCGGCCGTGGACGGAGAAATTCACCCCTCCACTTT. The encoded protein is CASSGRGRRNSPLHF.

This clonotype was seen many times. The V call is TRBV7-6, the J call TRBJ2-7; 8 nucleotides agree with TRBD1. Germline values: CDR1 SGHVS, CDR2 FNYEAQ. The V and J ends lost 1 base and 4 bases, in that order; junction bases with no gene match: 6. The CDR3 runs 15 residues. The CDR3 protein is CASSLVPGGDYEQYF. As DNA, the CDR3 is TGTGCCAGCAGCTTAGTTCCAGGGGGCGATTACGAGCAGTACTTC.

This clonotype was seen repeatedly, ten times or more. The rearrangement joins TRBV7-6 to TRBJ2-7; 12 bases line up with TRBD2. Germline V gene data show CDR1 as SGHVS and CDR2 as FNYEAQ. The V gene end was trimmed by 3 bases and the J gene end by 6 bases; junction bases not matched to a gene: 9. The CDR3 loop spans 16 amino acids. CDR3 in amino acids: CASSFGGPSGRGEQYF. DNA for the CDR3: TGTGCCAGCAGCTTCGGGGGCCCTAGCGGGAGGGGCGAGCAGTACTTC.

This clonotype was found many times. The chain is built from TRBV15 and TRBJ1-4; the D gene is possibly TRBD1 (6 bases). The CDR3 is made up of 16 amino acids. From germline, CDR1 is LNHNV and CDR2 YYDKDF (reference sequence). The V end was cut by 4 bases, the J end by 4 bases, with 16 bases between. The CDR3 DNA follows: TGTGCCACCAGCAACGCACCGGGACAACTTAATGAAAAACTGTTTTTT. Its translation: CATSNAPGQLNEKLFF.

The rearrangement uses TRBV7-9 and TRBJ2-2; possibly TRBD1 for D (5 bases). CDR1 is SEHNR and CDR2 is FQNEAQ in the germline V gene (reference sequence). The CDR3 length is 17 residues. Trimming removed 4 bases at V and 0 bases at J, with 15 bases between. The chain's CDR3 is CASSSRSAGTNTGELFF. The CDR3 DNA reads TGTGCCAGCAGCTCCAGGTCTGCAGGGACGAACACCGGGGAGCTGTTTTTT.

This chain joins TRBV7-7 and TRBJ2-1; no reliable D call. CDR3 size: 14 residues. Germline CDR1 reads SSHAT; CDR2 reads FNYEAQ (reference sequence). Trimming took off 1 base at V and 0 bases at J, with 4 bases between the two ends. The CDR3 sequence is CASSLGSSYNEQFF. CDR3 nucleotide sequence: TGTGCCAGCAGCTTAGGGAGCTCCTACAATGAGCAGTTCTTC.

The V and J genes are TRBV5-6 and TRBJ2-7; D perhaps matches TRBD1 (6 bases). In germline, CDR1 is SGHDT, CDR2 YYEEEE. Trimming left V 2 bases short and J 8 bases short, with 20 bases between. The CDR3 contains 15 residues. CDR3 DNA: TGTGCCAGCAGCTTTTTCCCTGGACAGCGTACGAAGCAGTACTTC. Protein sequence: CASSFFPGQRTKQYF. Full variable domain (remainder filled in from reference TRBV5-6 and TRBJ2-7): DAGVTQSPTHLIKTRGQQVTLRCSPKSGHDTVSWYQQALGQGPQFIFQYYEEEERQRGNFPDRFSGHQFPNYSSELNVNALLLGDSALYLCASSFFPGQRTKQYFGPGTRLTVT.

A note on this clonotype: This may be a read error, as it is one base from a much larger clone. The gene calls are TRBV29-1 and TRBJ2-2, with D possibly being TRBD1 (5 bases). Trimming cost V 4 bases and J 0 bases, with 9 bases left between them. CDR3 length equals 14 residues. Germline values: CDR1 SQVTM, CDR2 ANQGSEA. The CDR3 here is CSVGTQANTGELFF. CDR3 in DNA: TGCAGCGTTGGGACACAGGCGAACACCGGGGAGCTGTTTTTT.

This clonotype has ten or more counts. The gene calls are TRBV2 and TRBJ2-5; TRBD2 matches at 7 bases. CDR1 SNHLY and CDR2 FYNNEI come from the germline V gene. The V and J ends lost 4 bases and 1 base, in that order; junction bases with no gene match: 6. This CDR3 spans 15 amino acids. The DNA for the CDR3 is TGTGCCAGCAGTGGGCTACTAGCGACCCAAGAGACCCAGTACTTC. Encoded protein: CASSGLLATQETQYF.

This clonotype was picked up a small number of times. This CDR3 is CASSFGGPHEQYF. CDR3 coding DNA: TGTGCCAGCAGTTTCGGGGGCCCCCACGAGCAGTACTTC. The rearrangement links TRBV12-3 or TRBV12-4 to TRBJ2-7; D could derive from TRBD1 or TRBD2 (6 bases each). The CDR3 contains 13 residues. V shed 3 bases and J shed 5 bases, with 11 bases lying between them.

There are many counts of this clonotype. V and J are TRBV5-5 and TRBJ2-5; D tentatively fits TRBD1 or TRBD2 (5 bases each). The CDR3 covers 13 residues. V gave up 4 bases and J gave up 2 bases, with 9 bases separating them. Germline lookup yields CDR1 SGHKS and CDR2 YYEKEE (reference sequence). CDR3 in amino acids: CASSRDVQETQYF. The CDR3 nucleotides are TGTGCCAGCAGCCGGGACGTACAAGAGACCCAGTACTTC.